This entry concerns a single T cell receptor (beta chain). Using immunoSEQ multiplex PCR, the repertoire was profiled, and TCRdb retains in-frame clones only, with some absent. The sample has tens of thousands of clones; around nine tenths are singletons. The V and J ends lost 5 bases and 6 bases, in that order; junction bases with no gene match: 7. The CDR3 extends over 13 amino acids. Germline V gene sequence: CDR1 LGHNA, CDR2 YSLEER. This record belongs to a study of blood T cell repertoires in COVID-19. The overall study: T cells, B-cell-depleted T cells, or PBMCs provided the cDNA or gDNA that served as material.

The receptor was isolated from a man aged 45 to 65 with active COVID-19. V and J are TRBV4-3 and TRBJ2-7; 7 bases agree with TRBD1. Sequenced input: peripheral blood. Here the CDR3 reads CASSKQGPGEQYF. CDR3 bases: TGCGCCAGCAGCAAACAGGGGCCTGGCGAGCAGTACTTC.